Each of the 32 T cell receptor beta chains below was sequenced from the same sample in a study of cytotoxic CD8 clonotypes in ibrutinib-treated CLL. The table came from immunoSEQ multiplex PCR; TCRdb's copy has only in-frame clones and leaves some out. The data show about 16,000 clones, 65% to 70% seen once. The material was PBMCs, obtained before ibrutinib treatment. The source is a human donor with chronic lymphocytic leukemia.

The chain links TRBV19 to TRBJ1-6, with TRBD1 as a possible D gene (5 bases). Trimming shortened V by 3 bases and J by 12 bases, and 15 bases separated the two germline ends. This CDR3 region has 14 residues. Germline assignment: CDR1 LNHDA and CDR2 SQIVND (reference sequence). The CDR3 DNA sequence: TGTGCCAGTAGTATCACGGGTGGGGGTGTACCCCTCCACTTT. Its protein is CASSITGGGVPLHF.

The chain employs TRBV7-2 and TRBJ2-5; the D is unclear. V was trimmed by 1 base and J by 1 base, leaving 10 bases between them. The germline CDR1 and CDR2 sequences are SGHTA and FQGNSA. The CDR3 sequence is 15 residues long. For the CDR3, the DNA is TGTGCCAGCAGCTTAGAGGGCAGGCCCCAAGAGACCCAGTACTTC. As protein: CASSLEGRPQETQYF.

This chain links TRBV29-1 with TRBJ1-2, with 11 positions matching TRBD1. Germline V gene data show CDR1 as SQVTM and CDR2 as ANQGSEA. The CDR3 consists of 14 residues. J lost 4 bases, V lost 6 bases, and 7 bases had no gene match. The CDR3 reads CSVTSGTGGYGYTF. In DNA, the CDR3 is TGCAGCGTGACATCGGGGACAGGGGGCTATGGCTACACCTTC.

The chain has TRBV6-6 and TRBJ1-1, with D uncertain. From germline, CDR1 is MNHNY and CDR2 SVGAGI (reference sequence). The V gene lost 0 bases and the J gene lost 0 bases, with 5 bases spanning the gap. CDR3 size: 14 residues. The CDR3: CASSYSVLNTEAFF. The CDR3 coding sequence is TGTGCCAGCAGTTACTCAGTTCTGAACACTGAAGCTTTCTTT.

This chain uses TRBV29-1 with TRBJ1-1; 7 bases align to TRBD1. V trimming: 5 bases; J trimming: 1 base; junction bases outside the gene matches: 7. The CDR3 covers 14 residues. Germline lookup yields CDR1 SQVTM and CDR2 ANQGSEA. As DNA, the CDR3 is TGCAGCGTTTCCCAGGGACAGACGAACACTGAAGCTTTCTTT. It is translated as CSVSQGQTNTEAFF.

A single count supports this clone. The chain employs TRBV7-2 and TRBJ1-1, with D possibly TRBD1 on 5 matching bases. The CDR3 has 15 amino acids. V lost 5 bases and J 0 bases, leaving 13 bases between the germline ends. CDR1 SGHTA and CDR2 FQGNSA come from the germline V gene. CDR3 DNA sequence: TGTGCCAGCAGCCGGGGGGATGTCATGAACACTGAAGCTTTCTTT. Residues: CASSRGDVMNTEAFF. The full variable domain, its missing parts supplied by reference TRBV7-2 and TRBJ1-1, is GAGVSQSPSNKVTEKGKDVELRCDPISGHTALYWYRQSLGQGLEFLIYFQGNSAPDKSGLPSDRFSAERTGGSVSTLTIQRTQQEDSAVYLCASSRGDVMNTEAFFGQGTRLTVV.

The rearrangement joins TRBV18 to TRBJ2-7; D is possibly TRBD1 (5 bases). Between the trimmed V and J ends, which lost 2 bases and 7 bases, there was a span of 15 bases. The CDR3 covers 14 residues. Germline assignment: CDR1 KGHSH and CDR2 LQKENI. In DNA form, the CDR3 reads TGTGCCAGCTCACCAACGGGTGGGGCGGTTGAGCAGTACTTC. This gives the protein CASSPTGGAVEQYF.

This chain links TRBV14 with TRBJ2-5; 8 bases are a match to TRBD1. V shed 1 base, J shed 5 bases, and the junction held 6 bases outside the gene matches. Germline V gene sequence: CDR1 SGHDN, CDR2 FVKESK. The CDR3 is 15 amino acids. CDR3 coding DNA: TGTGCCAGCAGCCAAGTCGGGACAGGCCGGGAGACCCAGTACTTC. Encoded protein: CASSQVGTGRETQYF.

This chain links TRBV12-5 with TRBJ2-2; no reliable D call. The CDR3 length is 13 residues. V shed 6 bases and J shed 6 bases, with 11 bases lying between them. The germline CDR1 and CDR2 sequences are LGHNT and FRNRAP. This chain's CDR3 is CASGRSRPGELFF. DNA of the CDR3: TGTGCTAGTGGGAGGAGTAGGCCCGGGGAGCTGTTTTTT.

The count of this clone is one. The V gene is TRBV5-4, the J gene TRBJ2-3; possibly TRBD2 for D (6 bases). The CDR3 length is 15 residues. The ends were cut back, 0 bases at V and 2 bases at J, with 10 bases in the middle. Germline V gene lookup returns CDR1 SGHNT and CDR2 YYREEE (reference sequence). The CDR3 sequence is CASSLAGGITDTQYF. Written as DNA, the CDR3 is TGTGCCAGCAGCTTGGCGGGCGGGATCACAGATACGCAGTATTTT.

The genes are TRBV19 and TRBJ1-6; TRBD1 is a possible D gene (6 bases). Germline assignment: CDR1 LNHDA and CDR2 SQIVND (reference sequence). The CDR3 extends over 16 amino acids. V dropped 11 bases and J dropped 4 bases, with 21 bases sitting between them. DNA of the CDR3: TGTGCCCTTCCTACCGACGGGGACAATTATAATTCACCCCTCCACTTT. It translates to CALPTDGDNYNSPLHF.

This clone was counted between two and nine times. This chain connects TRBV5-4 to TRBJ1-1, with TRBD1 matching 8 bases. CDR3 length equals 17 residues. Germline V gene data show CDR1 as SGHNT and CDR2 as YYREEE (reference sequence). Losses at the gene ends were 3 bases for V and 1 base for J; bases not matched to a gene: 11. CDR3 protein: CASSSAARQGRNTEAFF. In nucleotides, the CDR3 is TGTGCCAGCAGCTCTGCCGCCAGACAGGGGAGGAACACTGAAGCTTTCTTT.

This rearrangement joins TRBV6-5 to TRBJ2-7; D may match TRBD1 or TRBD2 (5 bases each). V lost 5 bases to trimming and J lost 1 base, with 12 bases between them. Germline loops: CDR1 MNHEY, CDR2 SVGAGI. The CDR3 runs to 14 residues. The CDR3 sequence: CASSGGRSSYEQYF. CDR3 in DNA: TGTGCCAGCAGTGGGGGACGGAGTTCCTACGAGCAGTACTTC.

This clone has a single count. The chain has TRBV20-1 and TRBJ2-7; no clear D gene. CDR3 length: 10 amino acids. Germline loops: CDR1 DFQATT, CDR2 SNEGSKA (reference sequence). V was shortened by 6 bases and J by 7 bases, with 10 bases between the two germline ends. CDR3 DNA: TGCAGTGCCGACTCGATAGAGCAGTACTTC. It encodes CSADSIEQYF.

The rearrangement joins TRBV11-2 to TRBJ2-5; 8 bases are a match to TRBD1. Germline V CDR1 and CDR2: SGHAT, FQNNGV. Unmatched junction bases numbered 10, after V lost 5 bases and J lost 5 bases. This CDR3 comprises 15 residues. The CDR3 DNA reads as TGTGCCAGCAGCCCTGGCGCAGGGGGCGTGGAGACCCAGTACTTC. Residues: CASSPGAGGVETQYF.

This clone was found once. This rearrangement joins TRBV28 to TRBJ1-1, with no clear D. This CDR3 has 14 residues. V was clipped by 6 bases and J by 3 bases, with 14 bases between them. Per the germline V gene, CDR1 is MDHEN and CDR2 is SYDVKM. CDR3 protein: CASRPSGFDTEAFF. CDR3 in DNA: TGTGCCAGCAGGCCCTCGGGCTTCGACACTGAAGCTTTCTTT.

This clone was seen only a few times. The chain uses TRBV6-6 and TRBJ2-2; no clear D gene. CDR1 MNHNY and CDR2 SVGAGI come from the germline V gene (reference sequence). Trimming shortened V by 4 bases and J by 0 bases, and 9 bases separated the two germline ends. This CDR3 comprises 15 residues. CDR3 nucleotides: TGTGCCAGCAGTTCCCATGAGGCGAACACCGGGGAGCTGTTTTTT. Protein sequence: CASSSHEANTGELFF.

The V and J genes are TRBV7-9 and TRBJ1-1; D perhaps matches TRBD1 (6 bases). The ends were cut back, 3 bases at V and 7 bases at J, with 15 bases in the middle. Germline V gene lookup returns CDR1 SEHNR and CDR2 FQNEAQ (reference sequence). This CDR3 comprises 14 residues. CDR3 residues: CASSFGGGRGEAFF. The CDR3 coding sequence is TGTGCCAGCAGCTTTGGAGGGGGTAGGGGTGAAGCTTTCTTT.

This sequence joins TRBV10-3 and TRBJ1-2; a possible D gene is TRBD1 (5 bases). V was clipped by 10 bases and J by 2 bases, with 14 bases between them. The CDR3 is 13 amino acids. The germline V gene has CDR1 ENHRY and CDR2 SYGVKD. The CDR3 DNA follows: TGTGCCACCAGCGGGGCTGAGAACTATGGCTACACCTTC. It encodes CATSGAENYGYTF.

This clone is termed medium-sized. The CDR3 coding sequence is TGTGCCAGCAGCCTCGGACTAGGGTACGAGACCCAGTACTTC. This gives the protein CASSLGLGYETQYF. This chain connects TRBV7-9 to TRBJ2-5, with TRBD2 matching over 7 bases. Germline V lookup: CDR1 SEHNR, CDR2 FQNEAQ (reference sequence). CDR3 length equals 14 residues. The V segment lost 5 bases and the J segment 5 bases; nucleotides outside the gene matches: 8.

This chain joins TRBV7-2 and TRBJ2-5; maybe TRBD1 (6 bases). CDR3 length: 15 residues. V was clipped by 1 base and J by 2 bases, with 11 bases between them. The V gene's germline CDR1 is SGHTA and CDR2 FQGNSA. The CDR3 nucleotides read TGTGCCAGCAGCTTAGGACGGACAGAGCAAGAGACCCAGTACTTC. Protein product: CASSLGRTEQETQYF.

The CDR3 nucleotides read TGTGCCAGCAGCAAAGGGACCACAATCTACGAGCAGTACTTC. It codes for CASSKGTTIYEQYF. This sequence joins TRBV21-1 and TRBJ2-7. TRBV21-1 constitutes a pseudogene. This CDR3 is built from 14 residues.

The CDR3 DNA follows: TGTGCCAGCAGCCCATACGGGACAGGGGGCTGGGTCACTGAAGCTTTCTTT. This codes for CASSPYGTGGWVTEAFF. The J gene is TRBJ1-1, the V gene TRBV9; 12 bases match TRBD1. This CDR3 has 17 residues. CDR1 and CDR2 from the germline V gene are SGDLS and YYNGEE. The V gene end was trimmed by 4 bases and the J gene end by 4 bases; junction bases not matched to a gene: 11.

The rearrangement joins TRBV7-8 to TRBJ2-5; possible D gene TRBD2, 6 bases. Trimming stripped 1 base from V and 5 bases from J, with 8 bases between. The CDR3 has 13 amino acids. Germline V lookup: CDR1 SGHVS, CDR2 FQNEAQ. The CDR3 DNA follows: TGTGCCAGCAGCTTAGGGGGGAGGGAGACCCAGTACTTC. Its translation is CASSLGGRETQYF.

V is TRBV2 and J is TRBJ2-1; tentatively, D is TRBD2 (7 bases). The V gene lost 2 bases and the J gene lost 9 bases, with 26 bases spanning the gap. There are 18 residues in the CDR3. CDR1 is SNHLY, CDR2 FYNNEI, per germline. The CDR3 coding sequence is TGTGCCAGCAGTGAATTTCGGGGGGCGGTCCCCGATTCCAGTGAGCAGTTCTTC. Its translation is CASSEFRGAVPDSSEQFF.

The chain carries TRBV5-6 and TRBJ2-1; the D gene is possibly TRBD2 (6 bases). CDR1 and CDR2 (germline): SGHDT, YYEEEE. The CDR3 runs to 15 residues. Trimming took 0 bases from V and 5 from J, leaving 12 bases between them. The CDR3 DNA reads TGTGCCAGCAGCTTGGGGGCGGGGAGACACAATGAGCAGTTCTTC. Translated, it gives CASSLGAGRHNEQFF.

The gene calls are TRBV5-1 and TRBJ2-7; D gene uncertain. The ends were cut back, 4 bases at V and 0 bases at J, with 14 bases in the middle. The V gene's germline CDR1 is SGHRS and CDR2 YFSETQ. The CDR3 has 15 amino acids. As DNA, the CDR3 is TGCGCCAGCAGCCCCCTAGGTAGGATCTCCTACGAGCAGTACTTC. Amino acids: CASSPLGRISYEQYF.

The chain recombines TRBV9 with TRBJ1-2; 8 nucleotides line up with TRBD1. CDR3 length equals 17 residues. Germline CDR1 SGDLS, CDR2 YYNGEE. V trimming: 0 bases; J trimming: 4 bases; junction bases outside the gene matches: 11. The CDR3 sequence is CASSVGQGAEGVYGYTF. The DNA of the CDR3 is TGTGCCAGCAGCGTAGGGCAGGGGGCGGAGGGAGTCTATGGCTACACCTTC. The full variable domain, its missing parts supplied by reference TRBV9 and TRBJ1-2, is DSGVTQTPKHLITATGQRVTLRCSPRSGDLSVYWYQQSLDQGLQFLIQYYNGEERAKGNILERFSAQQFPDLHSELNLSSLELGDSALYFCASSVGQGAEGVYGYTFGSGTRLTVV.

The chain uses TRBV2 and TRBJ2-1, with 9 positions matching TRBD1. CDR3 length: 15 amino acids. Per the germline V gene, CDR1 is SNHLY and CDR2 is FYNNEI. Losses at the gene ends were 6 bases for V and 7 bases for J; bases not matched to a gene: 10. The CDR3 loop reads CASRVRSGTGNEQFF. In DNA form, the CDR3 reads TGTGCCAGCAGAGTCCGGTCCGGGACAGGGAATGAGCAGTTCTTC.

V usage is TRBV29-1 and J usage is TRBJ2-1; TRBD2 matches at 7 bases. The CDR3 totals 13 residues. The J segment lost 10 bases and the V segment lost 7 bases, leaving 13 bases of the junction unmatched. CDR1 and CDR2 from the germline V gene are SQVTM and ANQGSEA. The CDR3 loop is CSANRLAGNEQFF. The CDR3, as DNA: TGCAGCGCTAACAGACTAGCTGGTAACGAGCAGTTCTTC.

V usage is TRBV29-1 and J usage is TRBJ2-3; the D gene is possibly TRBD2 (6 bases). The CDR3 totals 14 residues. Per the germline V gene, CDR1 is SQVTM and CDR2 is ANQGSEA. Between the trimmed V and J ends, which lost 6 bases and 0 bases, there was a span of 13 bases. The CDR3 coding sequence is TGCAGCGTGGAGGGACGGTCTAGCACAGATACGCAGTATTTT. It specifies CSVEGRSSTDTQYF.

The genes are TRBV2 and TRBJ1-4; no firm D call. V gave up 5 bases and J gave up 5 bases, with 15 bases separating them. The CDR3 is made up of 15 amino acids. CDR1 and CDR2 from the germline V gene are SNHLY and FYNNEI. The CDR3 coding sequence is TGTGCCAGCAGTCTTTTTTCCAATCAAAATGAAAAACTGTTTTTT. This codes for CASSLFSNQNEKLFF. Full variable domain (remainder filled in from reference TRBV2 and TRBJ1-4): EPEVTQTPSHQVTQMGQEVILRCVPISNHLYFYWYRQILGQKVEFLVSFYNNEISEKSEIFDDQFSVERPDGSNFTLKIRSTKLEDSAMYFCASSLFSNQNEKLFFGSGTQLSVL.